Below, one TCR beta chain is given with its context. This record belongs to a study of blood T cell repertoires in COVID-19. Overall study context: Sites across the United States, Italy and Spain contributed samples from acute and convalescent COVID-19. Sample material is recorded as cDNA or gDNA derived from T cells, B-cell-depleted T cells, or PBMCs.

V trimming: 2 bases; J trimming: 3 bases; junction bases outside the gene matches: 1. The germline gives CDR1 LNHNV, CDR2 YYDKDF (reference sequence). There are 14 residues in the CDR3. Per the study methods: Counts of nucleated cells, estimated from reference gene primer amplification, were obtained. This table comes from immunoSEQ multiplex PCR, and its TCRdb copy is limited to in-frame clones, with some not included. The DNA was the basis for D and trimming; V, J and clone size are from that table. The data contain 130,000 to 150,000 clones, roughly 87% of them singletons. J is TRBJ1-2 and V is TRBV15; 9 bases align to TRBD1. The clonotype comes from a woman aged 45-59 years with acute or convalescent COVID-19. What was sequenced was peripheral blood. CDR3 sequence (DNA): TGTGCCACCAGCAGACGACAGGGGGACTATGGCTACACCTTC. Protein product: CATSRRQGDYGYTF.